This T cell receptor beta chain was sequenced for a study of OX40 agonist ivuxolimab in advanced cancers. Study-wide context: Recorded diagnoses for dose-escalation patients were hepatocellular carcinoma, melanoma, renal cell or head and neck cancer.

Sequenced by immunoSEQ multiplex PCR; TCRdb stores in-frame clones only, minus some. The sample holds some 110,000 clones, over 85% seen once. A remark on this clone: Its antigen is still unknown.

The CDR3 covers 14 residues. V lost 0 bases and J lost 6, with 10 bases in between. Per germline, CDR1 MNHNY and CDR2 SVGAGI (reference sequence). Findings and limits, study-wide: Dose levels from 0.1 to 3.0 mg/kg saw CD4+ and CD8+ blood T cells expand clonally by week 6.

This specimen was CD4+ or CD8+ T cells sorted from blood, taken in a trial of the OX40 agonist ivuxolimab. The sequence was collected from an adult with an advanced solid tumor such as melanoma, head and neck, liver or kidney cancer. The chain has TRBV6-6 and TRBJ2-3; no clear D gene. DNA of the CDR3: TGTGCCAGCAGTTACTCGGGTGCCTACGATACGCAGTATTTT. Protein sequence: CASSYSGAYDTQYF.